This T cell receptor (beta chain) was recorded in a study of TIL therapy for anti-PD-1-resistant metastatic lung cancer (dated by TCRdb to about 2021). Background for the entire study: Tumors were collected before any PD-1/PD-L1 blockade, after which patients were given nivolumab, and patients who progressed were given lymphodepletion, an infusion of expanded TIL and IL-2. Among the enrolled patients, the median age was approximately 56 years (range about 35-80), and the median tumor PD-L1 proportion score was 5.5% to 6.5%. The cohort was composed predominantly of lung adenocarcinoma, with a few EGFR-mutant and two ALK-rearranged tumors included, and half of patients were identified as current or former smokers. A median non-synonymous tumor mutation burden of around 1.5 mutations per megabase was determined across the cohort by whole-exome sequencing. Tumor and peripheral blood T cell receptor beta sequencing was used to track clonotypes across tumor, expanded TIL product and serial blood samples. The investigation overall reported the following: Generalizability was limited because the cohort was highly selected, with more treatment-naive, never-smoker and oncogene-addicted patients included than is typical. The study protocol defined all tumor marker inferences as exploratory. Infused TIL clonotypes partially replaced the baseline peripheral repertoire then decayed over months, with no apparent association between persistence and response.

The CDR3 holds 12 amino acids from the cysteine to the phenylalanine. Only the CDR3 region is kept as DNA, spanning 36 bases read in frame from base 1. Based on the germline V gene, the CDR1 and CDR2 sequences are MNHEY and SVGAGI. Between the V and J ends, shortened by 6 bases and 1 base respectively, the junction contains 4 bases. The sample's time point label, in plain terms: pre-treatment sample, taken before nivolumab and TIL therapy. A phase I trial run at two centers enrolled adults with stage 4 NSCLC between 2017 and January 2020. The samples were drawn from an open-label, single-arm phase I trial testing tumor-infiltrating lymphocyte therapy combined with nivolumab in advanced non-small cell lung cancer. Blood mononuclear cells were isolated from EDTA tubes by Ficoll gradient and were snap-frozen as pellets, and DNA was extracted with a Qiagen mini-prep kit. TCR beta CDR3 regions were amplified from genomic DNA with the immunoSEQ v3 hsTCRB kit using bias-controlled multiplex PCR. TCR libraries were sequenced on an Illumina NextSeq 500 to 1.5 million to 2 million read pairs for survey level or roughly 4.5-6.5 million for deep level. The study's own analysis went as follows. Clonality was reported by immunoSEQ Analyzer software, which also assigned V, D and J genes and filtered out non-productive sequences. To compare repertoires between infused TIL and blood, productive Simpson clonality was used along with the Morisita overlap index of productive TRB rearrangements. The absolute count of a clonotype in blood was estimated by multiplying the lymphocyte count by the CD3+ fraction and by the productive frequency of the clone. TCRdb mirrors the immuneACCESS table, restricted to in-frame sequences. Some clones are absent from its copies; in checked studies, under half trace to an unresolved V gene, and the reason for the others is unknown. The V and J calls and clone size come from that table; D and trimming were worked out from the DNA. The sample table shows 55,000 to 65,000 clones, and approximately 69% are seen once. In total, the top ten clones hold around 6.3% of the sample.

In its sample, this clone was seen once. No antigen is known for it. Base qualities are not at hand, and no much larger clone is one base apart. The rearrangement combines TRBV6-5 with TRBJ1-3, with no D gene named confidently. This sample comprised blood, obtained at baseline. This clonotype was obtained from a person aged 25 to 85 with non-small cell lung cancer. CDR3 sequence: CASRSSGNTIYF. The nucleotide sequence is given as TGTGCCAGCAGATCTTCTGGAAACACCATATATTTT.